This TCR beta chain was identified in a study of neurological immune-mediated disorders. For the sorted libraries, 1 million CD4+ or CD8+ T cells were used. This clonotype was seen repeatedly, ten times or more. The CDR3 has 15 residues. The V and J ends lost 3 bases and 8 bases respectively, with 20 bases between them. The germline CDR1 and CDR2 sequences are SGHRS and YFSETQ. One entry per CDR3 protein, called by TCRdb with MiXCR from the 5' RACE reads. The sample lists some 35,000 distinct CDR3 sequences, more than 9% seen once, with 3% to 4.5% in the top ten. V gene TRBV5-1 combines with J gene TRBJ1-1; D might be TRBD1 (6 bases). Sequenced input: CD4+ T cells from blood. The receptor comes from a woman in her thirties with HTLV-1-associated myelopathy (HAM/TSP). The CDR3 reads CASSSSPGGAPEAFF. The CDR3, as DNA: TGCGCCAGCAGCTCCTCTCCTGGGGGGGCACCGGAAGCTTTCTTT.